The clone carrying this T cell receptor (beta chain) has only a few counts. The CDR3 consists of 14 residues. Trimming removed 0 bases at V and 7 bases at J, with 11 bases between. Per the germline V gene, CDR1 is SGHTS and CDR2 is YDEGEE. This record belongs to a study of OX40 agonist ivuxolimab in advanced cancers. Sampled blood was obtained at baseline, cycle 4 day 1, and cycle 7 day 1. Profiled with immunoSEQ multiplex PCR; TCRdb holds only in-frame clones, not every one. The table shows some 40,000 clones, with about 94% occurring only once. Sequenced here: CD4+ or CD8+ T cells sorted from blood, sampled in a trial of the OX40 agonist ivuxolimab. The chain joins TRBV5-8 to TRBJ2-1; D perhaps matches TRBD2 (6 bases). The TCR was taken from an adult with an advanced solid tumor such as melanoma, head and neck, liver or kidney cancer. The CDR3 loop is CASSLEIAANEQFF. CDR3 DNA sequence: TGTGCCAGCAGCTTGGAGATAGCGGCAAATGAGCAGTTCTTC.